The 17 T cell receptor beta chains presented below share a single source sample, sequenced in a study of CD8+ T cells in alopecia areata. RNA extraction was followed by reverse transcription into cDNA, which acted as the sequencing template. Assay: immunoSEQ multiplex PCR; the TCRdb copy retains only in-frame clones and omits some. The data show 130,000 to 150,000 clones, with roughly 46% seen just once and about 1% held by the top ten. The sequencing here drew on CD4+ T cells sorted from blood, taken at week 0. The receptors were sampled from a human donor with alopecia areata.

The chain uses TRBV5-1 and TRBJ1-2; 9 bases agree with TRBD1. The CDR3 is 15 amino acids. V shed 4 bases and J 8 bases; nucleotides not matched to a gene: 12. CDR1 is SGHRS and CDR2 is YFSETQ in the germline V gene. CDR3: CASSSYSGQGLGYTF. DNA for the CDR3: TGCGCCAGCAGCAGTTACTCGGGACAGGGCCTGGGCTACACCTTC.

The chain joins TRBV5-1 to TRBJ2-1; possible D gene TRBD1, 7 bases. V was pared by 3 bases and J by 0 bases, with 22 bases between. The CDR3 consists of 19 residues. The germline V gene has CDR1 SGHRS and CDR2 YFSETQ. CDR3 in amino acids: CASSSLTMIQGGSYNEQFF. In nucleotides, the CDR3 is TGCGCCAGCAGCTCCCTAACCATGATCCAGGGGGGCTCCTACAATGAGCAGTTCTTC.

This clone was observed a few times. The rearrangement joins TRBV5-6 to TRBJ2-7; D call uncertain. The CDR3 is 14 residues long. Trimming pared 0 bases from V and 3 bases from J, leaving 10 bases between. The germline V gene has CDR1 SGHDT and CDR2 YYEEEE. The CDR3 is CASSLEQMNYEQYF. The CDR3 DNA sequence: TGTGCCAGCAGCTTGGAACAGATGAACTACGAGCAGTACTTC.

This clone was observed a handful of times. This chain uses TRBV4-3 with TRBJ1-2, with a weak D call TRBD1 (5 bases). Germline assignment: CDR1 LGHNA and CDR2 YSLEER. CDR3 length: 16 residues. Deletions cut 0 bases from V and 2 bases from J, with 13 bases between. CDR3 protein: CASSQDDADTNYGYTF. The CDR3 DNA is TGCGCCAGCAGCCAAGATGACGCGGACACGAACTATGGCTACACCTTC.

This chain uses TRBV18 with TRBJ1-1; D remains ambiguous. V was pared by 3 bases and J by 6 bases, with 17 bases between. The V gene's germline CDR1 is KGHSH and CDR2 LQKENI. The CDR3 extends over 15 amino acids. As DNA, the CDR3 is TGTGCCAGCTCACCCCGGGATATAAACAACGCTGAAGCTTTCTTT. Protein: CASSPRDINNAEAFF. The full variable domain, in which reference TRBV18 and TRBJ1-1 provide the parts outside the CDR3, is NAGVMQNPRHLVRRRGQEARLRCSPMKGHSHVYWYRQLPEEGLKFMVYLQKENIIDESGMPKERFSAEFPKEGPSILRIQQVVRGDSAAYFCASSPRDINNAEAFFGQGTRLTVV.

The chain has TRBV29-1 and TRBJ1-1; unclear D gene. Looked up from germline, CDR1 is SQVTM and CDR2 is ANQGSEA. V lost 8 bases and J 0 bases, leaving 16 bases between the germline ends. The CDR3 consists of 14 residues. CDR3 in amino acids: CSYMLKPLNTEAFF. The CDR3, as DNA: TGCAGCTACATGCTGAAGCCCCTGAACACTGAAGCTTTCTTT. The full variable domain, completed using reference TRBV29-1 and TRBJ1-1, is SAVISQKPSRDICQRGTSLTIQCQVDSQVTMMFWYRQQPGQSLTLIATANQGSEATYESGFVIDKFPISRPNLTFSTLTVSNMSPEDSSIYLCSYMLKPLNTEAFFGQGTRLTVV.

The rearrangement uses TRBV5-5 and TRBJ2-3; the match to TRBD2 covers 7 bases. The CDR3 totals 14 residues. J was trimmed by 5 bases and V by 0 bases; bases with no gene match: 3. The germline gives CDR1 SGHKS, CDR2 YYEKEE (reference sequence). In nucleotides, the CDR3 is TGTGCCAGCAGCTTGGGGACTAGTGGAGATACGCAGTATTTT. Its translation is CASSLGTSGDTQYF.

This rearrangement joins TRBV12-5 to TRBJ1-1; D is unresolved. The CDR3 extends over 16 amino acids. The V end was cut by 1 base, the J end by 1 base, with 13 bases between. Germline V gene lookup returns CDR1 LGHNT and CDR2 FRNRAP. The CDR3 loop is CASGLAPRVGNTEAFF. Here the CDR3 DNA reads TGTGCTAGTGGTTTGGCGCCAAGGGTGGGGAACACTGAAGCTTTCTTT.

V and J are TRBV30 and TRBJ1-1; D not certain. The CDR3 is 12 residues long. Looked up from germline, CDR1 is GTSNPN and CDR2 is SVGIG (reference sequence). Trimming took off 1 base at V and 4 bases at J, with 7 bases between the two ends. The CDR3 reads CAWSGSGTEAFF. The DNA for the CDR3 is TGTGCCTGGAGTGGGAGTGGCACTGAAGCTTTCTTT.

J is TRBJ1-1 and V is TRBV30; D not resolved. V was shortened by 1 base and J by 1 base, with 10 bases between the two germline ends. The germline gives CDR1 GTSNPN, CDR2 SVGIG (reference sequence). This CDR3 comprises 14 residues. DNA of the CDR3: TGTGCCTGGAGTGACGGGCACCGGAACACTGAAGCTTTCTTT. It is translated as CAWSDGHRNTEAFF.

V and J are TRBV7-7 and TRBJ2-3, with D unresolved. CDR1 is SSHAT, CDR2 FNYEAQ, per germline (reference sequence). The CDR3 runs 14 residues. The germline V and J ends were trimmed by 5 bases and 1 base, with 10 bases remaining between them. The CDR3 loop reads CASSKSRGTDTQYF. CDR3 nucleotides: TGTGCCAGCAGCAAGTCCCGCGGCACAGATACGCAGTATTTT.

A few counts support this clone. The gene calls are TRBV6-6 and TRBJ2-3; 7 bases agree with TRBD2. V lost 5 bases, J lost 6 bases, and 8 bases stayed unmatched. Germline-derived CDR1 and CDR2 are MNHNY and SVGAGI (reference sequence). The CDR3 is 14 residues long. The CDR3 here is CASSRLGGWDTQYF. The CDR3 nucleotides are TGTGCCAGCAGTAGGCTCGGGGGGTGGGATACGCAGTATTTT.

This chain links TRBV5-1 with TRBJ2-1; 15 bases line up with TRBD2. The germline V gene encodes CDR1 SGHRS and CDR2 YFSETQ. Trimming took 5 bases from V and 10 from J; bases not matched to a gene: 4. The CDR3 contains 14 residues. CDR3 bases: TGCGCCAGCAGATCCGGACTAGCGGGAGGGGAGCAGTTCTTC. Protein: CASRSGLAGGEQFF.

The chain links TRBV29-1 to TRBJ2-2; D possibly matches TRBD1 or TRBD2 (5 bases each). CDR3 length: 15 amino acids. Trimming left V 3 bases short and J 4 bases short, with 15 bases between. CDR1 is SQVTM and CDR2 is ANQGSEA in the germline V gene. Here the CDR3 reads CSVDNSGTGTGELFF. CDR3 nucleotides: TGCAGCGTTGATAACTCTGGGACGGGCACCGGGGAGCTGTTTTTT.

The chain carries TRBV6-5 and TRBJ2-5; D ambiguous. Germline assignment: CDR1 MNHEY and CDR2 SVGAGI. Trimming left V 5 bases short and J 0 bases short, with 4 bases between. This CDR3 has 12 amino acids. As DNA, the CDR3 is TGTGCCAGCAGTCAGAACCAAGAGACCCAGTACTTC. This translates into CASSQNQETQYF.

The chain recombines TRBV27 with TRBJ1-2; D remains unclear. The germline V gene encodes CDR1 MNHEY and CDR2 SMNVEV (reference sequence). V was trimmed by 2 bases and J by 5 bases, leaving 12 bases between them. This CDR3 contains 14 residues. CDR3 bases: TGTGCCAGCAGTTTAGTGGGCGGCGGGTATGGCTACACCTTC. It yields the protein CASSLVGGGYGYTF.

This sequence joins TRBV28 and TRBJ2-1, with D maybe TRBD1 (6 bases). CDR1 and CDR2 from the germline V gene are MDHEN and SYDVKM. The CDR3 runs 12 residues. V dropped 6 bases and J dropped 13 bases, with 16 bases sitting between them. This chain's CDR3 is CASSPQIGGQFF. In DNA form, the CDR3 reads TGTGCCAGCAGCCCACAGATAGGGGGTCAGTTCTTC.